Sequencing of this T cell receptor (beta chain) was carried out in a study of tumor-infiltrating lymphocytes in primary liver carcinoma. For the study at large: The patients, men and women alike, were aged 30 to 69 years. Tumors were stage T1-T3 N0M0, about 4 to 11 cm across.

Researchers drew blood RNA from unsorted whole blood and extracted germline DNA as well. Enrolled patients were chronically infected with HBV and treatment-naive. A primer matching the constant region was used to make TCR beta cDNA from 500 to 650 ng of total RNA. ARM-PCR was slightly modified, and three nested multiplex PCR rounds with it gave rise to the TCR beta libraries. A C-beta reverse primer was combined with TRBV1-TRBV30 forward primers in the first two PCR rounds, and each round had 10 cycles. Each CDR3 protein is one row after TCRdb ran MiXCR on the multiplex PCR reads. The sample gives fewer than 350,000 distinct CDR3 sequences, approximately 65% of which show up once; 9% is in the top ten. The CDR3 runs to 12 residues. CDR1 and CDR2 (germline): MNHNS, SASEGT.

Input material: peripheral blood. This receptor was identified in a man between 40 and 49 years old with primary liver carcinoma and hepatitis B virus infection. The V call is TRBV6-1, the J call TRBJ2-3, with a tentative D call TRBD2 (6 bases). The CDR3 DNA follows: TGTACTAGCAGTGAAGCGCAAAATACGCAGTATTTT. It yields the protein CTSSEAQNTQYF.